The clone carrying this T cell receptor beta chain has only a few counts. Stable hyperthyroidism: no ophthalmopathy progression over 18 months of follow-up. Participants, patients aged 18 to 65, had newly diagnosed hyperthyroidism with a duration under 2 months. Based on clinical symptoms, serum thyroxine and TRAb, thyroid ultrasound and orbital computed tomography, diagnoses were reached. The CDR3 is 16 residues long. Germline loops: CDR1 SGHTA, CDR2 FQGNSA. V gave up 1 base and J gave up 7 bases; unmatched junction bases: 11. Amplification yielded TCR beta CDR3 regions, with RNA transcripts as the source. When the TCR CDR3 underwent first-round RT-PCR, the HTBI primer set was used. TCRdb processed the multiplex PCR reads anew with MiXCR; each CDR3 protein has one entry. The sample comprises 700,000 to 950,000 distinct CDR3 sequences, under 45% of which are singletons, and around 31% rests with the top ten.

This sample was included in a study of T cells in Graves' hyperthyroidism and ophthalmopathy. Study-level information: Peripheral blood was drawn at first diagnosis, prior to all treatment.

The chain is built from TRBV7-2 and TRBJ2-5, with 8 nucleotides matching TRBD2. Sequenced sample: blood. The receptor was isolated from a woman in her 40s with Graves' hyperthyroidism. The CDR3 nucleotides are TGTGCCAGCAGCTTAGTGGGCGGGGGGCCTATTGGGACCCAGTACTTC. It encodes CASSLVGGGPIGTQYF.